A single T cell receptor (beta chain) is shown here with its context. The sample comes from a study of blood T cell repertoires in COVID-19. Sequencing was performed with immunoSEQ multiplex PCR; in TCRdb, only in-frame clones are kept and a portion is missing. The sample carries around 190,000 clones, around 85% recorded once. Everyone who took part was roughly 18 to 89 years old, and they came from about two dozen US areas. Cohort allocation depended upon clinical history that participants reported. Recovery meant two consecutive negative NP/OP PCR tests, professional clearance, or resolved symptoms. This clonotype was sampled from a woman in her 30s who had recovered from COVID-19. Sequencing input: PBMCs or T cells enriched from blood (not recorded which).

CDR3 coding DNA: TGTGCCAGCAGCTCCTCCGGGACTAGCGGCTACAATGAGCAGTTCTTC. Translating gives CASSSSGTSGYNEQFF. The rearrangement links TRBV11-3 to TRBJ2-1; 11 bases align to TRBD2. The germline CDR1 and CDR2 sequences are SGHNT and YENEEA. V was pared by 4 bases and J by 3 bases, with 5 bases of the junction left unmatched. The CDR3 has 16 amino acids.